Each of the 30 T cell receptor beta chains below was sequenced from the same sample in a study of Graves' ophthalmopathy and Graves' hyperthyroidism. The study amplified TCR beta CDR3 regions using RNA transcripts. First-round RT-PCR used HTBI primers; second-round multiplex PCR followed. TCRdb redid the calling of the multiplex PCR reads with MiXCR, one entry per CDR3 protein. The sample has approximately 700,000 distinct CDR3 sequences; about two fifths are singletons. The material sequenced was peripheral blood. The receptors were gathered from an adult man with Graves' ophthalmopathy.

The chain employs TRBV30 and TRBJ2-2; 7 positions agree with TRBD2. The germline V gene has CDR1 GTSNPN and CDR2 SVGIG (reference sequence). Trimming took 4 bases from V and 4 from J; bases not matched to a gene: 9. This CDR3 is 15 amino acids long. This chain's CDR3 is CAWIPSGRGTGELFF. CDR3 in DNA: TGTGCCTGGATTCCTAGCGGCCGGGGCACCGGGGAGCTGTTTTTT.

There are many counts of this clonotype. The rearrangement links TRBV2 to TRBJ2-6, with D perhaps TRBD2 (6 bases). The germline gives CDR1 SNHLY, CDR2 FYNNEI. V lost 10 bases to trimming and J lost 1 base, with 17 bases between them. CDR3 size: 16 residues. In nucleotides, the CDR3 is TGTGCCACCTCCCGGGACTCTTCATCTGGGGCCAACGTCCTGACTTTC. Its protein is CATSRDSSSGANVLTF.

This chain joins TRBV7-9 and TRBJ1-1; D is ambiguous. The CDR3 spans 11 residues. Germline loops: CDR1 SEHNR, CDR2 FQNEAQ (reference sequence). Trimming took off 5 bases at V and 6 bases at J, with 7 bases between the two ends. The CDR3 coding sequence is TGTGCCAGCAGCCCAGCCGCTGAAGCTTTCTTT. Amino acid sequence: CASSPAAEAFF.

At least ten counts were recorded for this clonotype. The gene calls are TRBV12-3 or TRBV12-4 and TRBJ1-6, with D possibly matching TRBD1 (5 bases). Trimming shortened V by 5 bases and J by 8 bases, and 13 bases separated the two germline ends. The CDR3 sequence is 14 residues long. This chain's CDR3 is CASSPYRTDSPLHF. As DNA, the CDR3 is TGTGCCAGCAGTCCTTACAGGACCGATTCACCCCTCCACTTT.

This clonotype has a count of ten or more. The V gene is TRBV29-1, the J gene TRBJ1-1; D ambiguous. CDR1 and CDR2 from the germline V gene are SQVTM and ANQGSEA. The ends were cut back, 7 bases at V and 3 bases at J, with 21 bases in the middle. This CDR3 contains 15 residues. CDR3 sequence reads: CSAYPPSGRDTEAFF. In DNA form, the CDR3 reads TGCAGCGCCTACCCCCCCTCGGGCCGAGACACTGAAGCTTTCTTT.

This rearrangement joins TRBV7-9 to TRBJ2-7, with D unresolved. This CDR3 contains 14 residues. CDR1 SEHNR and CDR2 FQNEAQ come from the germline V gene (reference sequence). V was cut by 3 bases and J by 3 bases, with 12 bases left in between. CDR3 protein: CASSLSGPLYEQYF. The CDR3 coding sequence is TGTGCCAGCAGCTTGTCAGGACCCCTCTACGAGCAGTACTTC.

With respect to this clonotype: The junction differs from germline at one of its ends, possibly a read error. V is TRBV30 and J is TRBJ2-7; 11 positions agree with TRBD2. CDR1 and CDR2 (germline): GTSNPN, SVGIG (reference sequence). The CDR3 runs to 11 residues. CDR3 sequence (DNA): TGTGCCTGGAGAGAGGGACTAGCGGTTTCCTTC. Translated, it gives CAWREGLAVSF.

This clonotype appeared many times. The chain joins TRBV19 to TRBJ2-7; TRBD1 agrees at 7 bases. The CDR3 runs to 15 residues. J lost 0 bases, V lost 2 bases, and 4 bases had no gene match. Germline V gene data show CDR1 as LNHDA and CDR2 as SQIVND (reference sequence). The CDR3 DNA follows: TGTGCCAGTAGTATAAGGACAGGAAGCTCCTACGAGCAGTACTTC. Its translation: CASSIRTGSSYEQYF.

Ten or more counts support this clonotype. This chain links TRBV24-1 with TRBJ2-2, with 11 bases matching TRBD2. This CDR3 is 19 amino acids long. V shed 1 base, J shed 4 bases, and the junction held 10 bases outside the gene matches. Germline loops: CDR1 KGHDR, CDR2 SFDVKD. The CDR3 DNA follows: TGTGCCACCAGTGATTTTATAGGGCTAGCGGGAGGCCCCACCGGGGAGCTGTTTTTT. Protein sequence: CATSDFIGLAGGPTGELFF.

V is TRBV2 and J is TRBJ1-2; TRBD1 matches 7 bases. V was pared by 5 bases and J by 8 bases, with 5 bases of the junction left unmatched. The germline V gene has CDR1 SNHLY and CDR2 FYNNEI. The CDR3 loop spans 12 amino acids. The CDR3 DNA is TGTGCCAGCAGTCAGGGGGTACAGGGCTACACCTTC. It translates to CASSQGVQGYTF.

A few counts support this clonotype. CDR3 nucleotide sequence: TGTGCCAGCAGCTTCCCGACCGAAGAGACCCAGTACTTC. This translates into CASSFPTEETQYF. The rearrangement joins TRBV5-8 to TRBJ2-5; D gene unclear. V lost 2 bases and J lost 3, with 8 bases in between. The CDR3 length is 13 residues. Germline V gene sequence: CDR1 SGHTS, CDR2 YDEGEE.

The chain employs TRBV10-3 and TRBJ2-6; D is undetermined. CDR3 size: 13 residues. With 9 bases removed from V and 2 bases from J, the gap between germline ends came to 8 bases. Germline CDR1 is ENHRY and CDR2 is SYGVKD. CDR3 coding DNA: TGTGCCATGTTGCCACCTGGGGCCAACGTCCTGACTTTC. Amino acid sequence: CAMLPPGANVLTF.

This clonotype was seen ten or more times. J is TRBJ2-5 and V is TRBV7-2; the D is unclear. The CDR3 has 15 residues. The V and J ends lost 1 base and 2 bases respectively, with 11 bases between them. The germline CDR1 and CDR2 sequences are SGHTA and FQGNSA. CDR3 residues: CASSLVANVQETQYF. The CDR3 bases are TGTGCCAGCAGCTTAGTTGCTAACGTACAAGAGACCCAGTACTTC.

In this sample, this clonotype turned up many times. The chain uses TRBV7-9 and TRBJ1-1; no definite D call. The V end was cut by 3 bases, the J end by 5 bases, with 10 bases between. The CDR3 sequence is 13 residues long. CDR1 is SEHNR, CDR2 FQNEAQ, per germline (reference sequence). In nucleotides, the CDR3 is TGTGCCAGCAGCTTGAGAGAGGGAACTGAAGCTTTCTTT. This translates into CASSLREGTEAFF.

The rearrangement joins TRBV7-2 to TRBJ2-7; 7 nucleotides agree with TRBD1. V lost 0 bases and J lost 2; bases outside the gene matches: 4. The germline V gene encodes CDR1 SGHTA and CDR2 FQGNSA. The CDR3 length is 15 residues. CDR3 sequence: CASSLAHRGPYEQYF. CDR3 DNA sequence: TGTGCCAGCAGCTTAGCGCACAGGGGCCCCTACGAGCAGTACTTC. The full variable domain, its missing parts supplied by reference TRBV7-2 and TRBJ2-7, is GAGVSQSPSNKVTEKGKDVELRCDPISGHTALYWYRQSLGQGLEFLIYFQGNSAPDKSGLPSDRFSAERTGGSVSTLTIQRTQQEDSAVYLCASSLAHRGPYEQYFGPGTRLTVT.

The chain links TRBV7-9 to TRBJ2-2; 9 bases fit TRBD1. The J segment lost 3 bases and the V segment lost 5 bases, leaving 7 bases of the junction unmatched. Germline assignment: CDR1 SEHNR and CDR2 FQNEAQ (reference sequence). The length of the CDR3 is 16 residues. CDR3 nucleotides: TGTGCCAGCAGCCAAGGGGACAGGGCTTACACCGGGGAGCTGTTTTTT. Translating it yields CASSQGDRAYTGELFF.

As to this clonotype: Compared with germline, one end of the junction differs, possibly owing to a read error. This sequence joins TRBV10-3 and TRBJ1-5, with D possibly being TRBD1 (6 bases). Germline CDR1 and CDR2: ENHRY and SYGVKD. This CDR3 comprises 13 residues. CDR3 bases: TGTGCCAGCAGTTACAGGGCGGGTCAGCCCCAGCATTTT. Its translation is CASSYRAGQPQHF.

This clonotype showed up just a few times. The rearrangement uses TRBV6-5 and TRBJ2-7; D remains unclear. Trimming removed 6 bases from V and 3 bases from J, with 9 bases in between. This CDR3 region has 12 residues. From germline, CDR1 is MNHEY and CDR2 SVGAGI. CDR3 in amino acids: CASRGDRYEQYF. CDR3 DNA sequence: TGTGCCAGCAGAGGAGATCGCTACGAGCAGTACTTC.

This clonotype showed up just a few times. V usage is TRBV11-2 and J usage is TRBJ1-1; D is uncertain. Per germline, CDR1 SGHAT and CDR2 FQNNGV. Trimming stripped 4 bases from V and 0 bases from J, with 12 bases between. This CDR3 comprises 15 residues. This chain's CDR3 is CASSSRQIMNTEAFF. The CDR3 DNA follows: TGTGCCAGCAGCTCACGTCAAATCATGAACACTGAAGCTTTCTTT.

This clonotype was found many times. V and J are TRBV10-2 and TRBJ1-1; D gene ambiguous. The CDR3 length is 13 residues. The V and J ends lost 6 bases and 3 bases respectively, with 11 bases between them. Germline CDR1 reads WSHSY; CDR2 reads SAAADI. The CDR3 reads CASSDQEYTEAFF. Here the CDR3 DNA reads TGCGCCAGCAGCGACCAGGAGTACACTGAAGCTTTCTTT.

Ten or more counts support this clonotype. V gene TRBV10-2 combines with J gene TRBJ1-2, with a tentative D call TRBD1 (6 bases). Trimming cost V 4 bases and J 5 bases, with 14 bases left between them. The CDR3 length is 14 residues. CDR1 and CDR2 from the germline V gene are WSHSY and SAAADI. The DNA of the CDR3 is TGCGCCAGCAGTGTAAGGGGGAGCCATTATGGCTACACCTTC. As protein: CASSVRGSHYGYTF.

This clonotype has at least ten counts. This chain connects TRBV12-3 or TRBV12-4 to TRBJ1-5; maybe TRBD1 (6 bases). The V and J ends lost 6 bases and 4 bases respectively, with 7 bases between them. This CDR3 region has 12 residues. CDR3 loop: CASRRGNQPQHF. CDR3 sequence (DNA): TGTGCCAGCAGAAGGGGGAATCAGCCCCAGCATTTT.

This clonotype appeared many times. This chain joins TRBV5-1 and TRBJ2-5, with TRBD1 matching over 7 bases. V lost 4 bases, J lost 1 base, and 4 bases stayed unmatched. Germline CDR1 SGHRS, CDR2 YFSETQ. CDR3 length equals 14 residues. The CDR3 sequence is CASSRDSPQETQYF. The CDR3 DNA follows: TGCGCCAGCAGCAGGGACAGCCCCCAAGAGACCCAGTACTTC.

This clonotype was observed many times. The genes are TRBV7-9 and TRBJ2-7; 7 bases are shared with TRBD2. J gave up 6 bases and V 1 base, and 6 bases lay outside the gene matches. This CDR3 is built from 14 residues. Germline V gene lookup returns CDR1 SEHNR and CDR2 FQNEAQ (reference sequence). The CDR3 loop is CASSLVGGSFEQYF. CDR3 nucleotides: TGTGCCAGCAGCTTAGTAGGCGGGAGTTTCGAGCAGTACTTC. The entire variable domain, with the rest obtained from reference TRBV7-9 and TRBJ2-7, is as follows: DTGVSQNPRHKITKRGQNVTFRCDPISEHNRLYWYRQTLGQGPEFLTYFQNEAQLEKSRLLSDRFSAERPKGSFSTLEIQRTEQGDSAMYLCASSLVGGSFEQYFGPGTRLTVT.

The J gene is TRBJ2-5, the V gene TRBV4-1, with no clear D. The CDR3 extends over 16 amino acids. Germline V gene data show CDR1 as MGHRA and CDR2 as YSYEKL. V was cut by 0 bases and J by 4 bases, with 15 bases left in between. The CDR3 DNA is TGCGCCAGCAGCCAAGATCATCGGCGCCAGACAGAGACCCAGTACTTC. Amino acid sequence: CASSQDHRRQTETQYF.

A note on this clonotype: This sequence may be a read error, since a much larger clone differs from it by one base. CDR3 region: CASSLGTGDSPFHF. The CDR3 DNA sequence: TGCGCCAGCAGCTTGGGGACAGGGGATTCACCCTTCCACTTT. V usage is TRBV5-1 and J usage is TRBJ1-6; 9 bases line up with TRBD1. There are 14 residues in the CDR3. Looked up from germline, CDR1 is SGHRS and CDR2 is YFSETQ.

This clonotype was seen a handful of times. One end of the junction varies from germline; a read error may be responsible. This chain uses TRBV10-3 with TRBJ2-7; 8 nucleotides agree with TRBD2. CDR3 length: 14 residues. CDR1 ENHRY and CDR2 SYGVKD come from the germline V gene. The CDR3 DNA reads TGTGCCAGCAGTTTCGGGGGGGACAACTACGAGCAGTACTTC. It specifies CASSFGGDNYEQYF.

The table lists this clonotype with many counts. V is TRBV20-1 and J is TRBJ1-5; 7 bases match TRBD1. V was clipped by 6 bases and J by 6 bases; unmatched bases: 8. CDR3 size: 13 residues. From germline, CDR1 is DFQATT and CDR2 SNEGSKA (reference sequence). In DNA form, the CDR3 reads TGCAGTGCCAGGAAGGGGGCGGCTCAGCCCCAGCATTTT. Protein: CSARKGAAQPQHF.

Worth noting for this clonotype: Sequence at one end of the junction differs from germline and may be a read error. The chain links TRBV10-3 to TRBJ2-2, with 11 bases lining up with TRBD2. CDR3 length: 15 residues. Germline CDR1 reads ENHRY; CDR2 reads SYGVKD. The CDR3 DNA follows: TGTGCCACCGAGCCCGGGACTAGCGGATACAATGAGCAGTTTTTT. Translation: CATEPGTSGYNEQFF.

Comment on this clonotype: A single base separates this from a much larger clone, so it may be a read error. V is TRBV20-1 and J is TRBJ2-7; TRBD1 might be the D (7 bases). The CDR3 covers 13 residues. Germline V gene sequence: CDR1 DFQATT, CDR2 SNEGSKA (reference sequence). The CDR3 loop reads CSASGGGVFGQCF. In DNA, the CDR3 is TGCAGTGCTAGCGGAGGGGGCGTATTTGGGCAGTGCTTC.